This T cell receptor (beta chain) was documented in a study of blood T cells in healthy people across ages. V was trimmed by 0 bases and J by 6 bases, leaving 11 bases between them. This CDR3 contains 13 residues. Germline CDR1 reads DFQATT; CDR2 reads SNEGSKA (reference sequence). Primed by a sample-barcoded 5' primer and a J-beta primer mix, a second PCR proceeded for about 6 to 12 cycles. TCRdb reanalysed the 5' RACE reads using MiXCR and keeps one entry per CDR3 protein. This table has approximately 780,000 distinct CDR3 sequences, about 26% appearing once. These data also featured in a second study, about T cells of mothers and their children.

The sample consisted of blood. The TCR sequence derives from a boy aged 5-17 years in good health. The rearrangement uses TRBV20-1 and TRBJ1-2; D not certain. CDR3 bases: TGCAGTGCTAGAGATTGGGTTGTGGATGGCTACACCTTC. The encoded protein is CSARDWVVDGYTF.